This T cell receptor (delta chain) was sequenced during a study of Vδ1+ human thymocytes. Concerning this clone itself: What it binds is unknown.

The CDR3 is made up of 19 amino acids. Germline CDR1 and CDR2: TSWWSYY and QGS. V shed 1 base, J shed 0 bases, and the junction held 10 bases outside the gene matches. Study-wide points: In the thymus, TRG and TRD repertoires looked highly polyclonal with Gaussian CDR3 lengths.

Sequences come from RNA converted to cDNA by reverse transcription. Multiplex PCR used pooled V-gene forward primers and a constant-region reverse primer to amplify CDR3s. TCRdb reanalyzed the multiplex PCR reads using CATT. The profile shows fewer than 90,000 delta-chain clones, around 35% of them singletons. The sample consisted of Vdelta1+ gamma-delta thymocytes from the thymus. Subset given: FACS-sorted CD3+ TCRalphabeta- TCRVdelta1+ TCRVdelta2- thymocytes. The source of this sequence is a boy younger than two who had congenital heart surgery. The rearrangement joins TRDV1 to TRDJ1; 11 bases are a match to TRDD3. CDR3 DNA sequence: TGTGCTCTTGGGGAACGTCGGGGGGTACTGGGGGATAACACCGATAAACTCATCTTT. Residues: CALGERRGVLGDNTDKLIF.